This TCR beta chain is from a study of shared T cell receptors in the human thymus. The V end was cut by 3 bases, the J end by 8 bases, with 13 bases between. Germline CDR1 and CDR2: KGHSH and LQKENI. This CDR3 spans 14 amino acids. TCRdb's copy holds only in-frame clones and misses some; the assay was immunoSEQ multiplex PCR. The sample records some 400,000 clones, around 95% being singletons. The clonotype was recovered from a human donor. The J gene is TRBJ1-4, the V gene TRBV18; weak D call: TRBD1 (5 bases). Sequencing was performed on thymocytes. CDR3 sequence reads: CASSPTGRPEKLFF. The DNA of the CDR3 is TGTGCCAGCTCACCCACGGGACGGCCCGAAAAACTGTTTTTT.